Sequencing of this T cell receptor (beta chain) was carried out in a study of long-term antiretroviral therapy in people with HIV (dated by TCRdb to about 2022). Broadly, across the study: The earliest samples were collected roughly a decade before the 2015 WHO recommendation for immediate ART, at a time when ART was usually postponed until CD4 counts fell. A retrospective serial study tested whether ART initiation and durable HIV suppression were associated with changes in peripheral blood TRB repertoire composition and diversity. From 30 adults with confirmed HIV infection, the cohort provided fewer than 200 cryopreserved PBMC samples, gathered serially across a mean of approximately six years (range 1-12). Of the roughly 27 participants with HIV, approximately ten were female. No cross-contamination during QIAcube processing turned up in test extractions that ran a monoclonal T-cell line alongside 25 to 35 polyclonal samples.

General study outcomes and caveats: The samples span the years 2004 to 2017, and the ART regimens used may be less effective than current regimens. A significant increase in TRB diversity was found to be associated with ART initiation, although TRB diversity was observed to remain significantly below that of transplant donor controls even after long-term ART. HIV repertoires had narrower CDR3 length ranges than controls, and the network structure suggested an antigen-experienced repertoire that shifted only slightly toward naive after ART. At every time point, the repertoire was dominated by expanded TRB clones first identified before ART initiation, although this dominance fluctuated and, in many PLHIV, declined after ART. No data were available on ART adherence, viral resistance or therapy changes, limiting inferences about post-ART repertoire changes. Since PBMC availability was limited, sequencing covered only the TCR beta chain, with no alpha chain pairing. Because pre-ART samples had limited cell numbers, unsorted PBMC were profiled rather than sorted CD4+ and CD8+ T cells.

The immunoSEQ hsTCRB v3.0 assay was used at survey level resolution to sequence the TRB variable region. TRB sequencing targeted a depth of 40,000-50,000 T-cell genomes per sample. Pooled TRB libraries were sequenced on an Illumina MiSeq with a v3 150-cycle kit. The authors processed their data as follows. Repertoire analysis was run in R within a reproducible Nextflow workflow that covered QC, data transformation and analysis. Custom analyses were implemented in LymphoSeq2, an R package for AIRR-Seq data exploration. After excluding a few samples that yielded fewer than 5000 total TRB sequences, some 180 HIV repertoires remained for analysis. Among the 180 to 200 HIV repertoires that were kept, roughly 59 were collected before ART initiation and over 120 were collected after ART initiation. Each repertoire was downsampled to 5000 TRB nucleotide sequences, and summary statistics were averaged across 100 downsampling iterations. TRB sequences were retained for analysis only if CDR3 regions of at least seven amino acids were present. Two measures captured diversity: a Shannon entropy-derived clonality score and the Gini coefficient. Repertoire networks linked the top 5000 CDR3 amino acid sequences whenever two sequences differed by an edit distance of one. For TRB CDR3 amino acid sequences, antigen specificity groups and MHC restriction were predicted with GLIPH2. Known CMV, EBV, HIV or tissue antigen associations were flagged by matching CDR3 amino acid sequences against VDJdb and McPAS-TCR. Pre-ART, post-ART and control groups were compared with Wilcoxon signed-rank tests and Holm-Bonferroni correction. The table was pulled from immuneACCESS by TCRdb, which kept in-frame rearrangements only. Such tables lose some clones; where checked, under half of the loss comes from unresolved V genes, and the rest has no known cause. For V, J and clone size, that table is used; D and trimming come from the DNA. This sample is represented by some 23,000 clones; approximately 80% of them were singletons. 5% of the sample is taken by the ten largest.

A word on this clone: It lacks a known antigen. There are no base qualities to consult, and no much larger clone falls within one base.

Inclusion was restricted to participants for whom at least one PBMC sample before ART initiation and at least two post-ART samples were available. Every participant with HIV received treatment in the United States of America. Cryopreserved samples of about 0.95-11 million PBMC were thawed and washed before DNA extraction. At the time of the earliest PBMC sample for each participant with HIV, ages ranged from roughly 23 to 55 years. PBMC samples were contributed by each participant from 1-4 timepoints before ART initiation and 2-8 timepoints after ART initiation, with a median of 7 samples. Serial HIV viral load, CD4+ T-cell count, ART history and demographic data were obtained for every participant. A Qiagen kit on a QIAcube was used to extract genomic DNA from unsorted PBMC, with samples processed in batches of 12. This material consisted of unsorted PBMCs, taken 0.3 years after starting antiretroviral therapy. This sequence originates from a man between 45 and 60 years old with HIV.

The DNA sequence reads TGTGCCAGCAGCTCGGGACAGCATGGTGAAAAACTGTTTTTT. It translates to CASSSGQHGEKLFF. In this chain, TRBV6-1 is recombined with TRBJ1-4, with 7 central nucleotides matching TRBD1. From V the trimming removes 6 bases and from J it removes 7 bases, while the gene matches leave 8 bases of the junction unaccounted for. The germline V gene gives CDR1 as MNHNS and CDR2 as SASEGT. The CDR3 goes from the cysteine to the phenylalanine over 14 residues. Of all the DNA, just the CDR3 is kept, 42 bases in frame from base 1.